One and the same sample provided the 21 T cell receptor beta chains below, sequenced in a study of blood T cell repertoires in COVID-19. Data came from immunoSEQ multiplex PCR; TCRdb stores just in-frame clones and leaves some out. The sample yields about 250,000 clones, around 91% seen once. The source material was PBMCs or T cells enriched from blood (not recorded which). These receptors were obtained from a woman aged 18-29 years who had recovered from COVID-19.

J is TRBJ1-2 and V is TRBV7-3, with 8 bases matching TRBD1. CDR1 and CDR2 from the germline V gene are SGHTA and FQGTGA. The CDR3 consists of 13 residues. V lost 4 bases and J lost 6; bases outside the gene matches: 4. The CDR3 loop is CASSSETGDGYTF. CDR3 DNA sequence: TGTGCCAGCAGCTCCGAGACAGGGGATGGCTACACCTTC.

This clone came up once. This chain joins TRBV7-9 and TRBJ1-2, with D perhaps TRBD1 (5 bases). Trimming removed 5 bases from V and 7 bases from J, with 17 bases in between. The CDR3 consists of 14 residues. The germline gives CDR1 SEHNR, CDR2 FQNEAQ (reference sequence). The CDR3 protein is CASSGSTGLGGYTF. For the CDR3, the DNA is TGTGCCAGCAGCGGAAGCACAGGCTTGGGTGGCTACACCTTC.

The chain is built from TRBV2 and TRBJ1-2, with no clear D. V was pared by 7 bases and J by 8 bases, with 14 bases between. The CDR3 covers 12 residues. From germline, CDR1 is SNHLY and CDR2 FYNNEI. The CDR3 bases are TGTGCCAGCAACCCGACGGGTTGGGGCTACACCTTC. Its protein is CASNPTGWGYTF.

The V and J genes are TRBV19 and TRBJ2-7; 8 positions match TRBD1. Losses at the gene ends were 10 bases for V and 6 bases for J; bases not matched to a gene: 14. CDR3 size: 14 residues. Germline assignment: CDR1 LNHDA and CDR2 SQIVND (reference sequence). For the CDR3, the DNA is TGTGCCACGAACCGGGACAGGAACTTTTGCGAGCAGTACTTC. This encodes CATNRDRNFCEQYF.

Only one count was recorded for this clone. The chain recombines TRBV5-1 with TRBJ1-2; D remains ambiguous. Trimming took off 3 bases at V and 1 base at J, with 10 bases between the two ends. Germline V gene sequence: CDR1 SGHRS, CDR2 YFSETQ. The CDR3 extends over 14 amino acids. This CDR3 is CASSSETSNYGYTF. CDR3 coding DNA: TGCGCCAGCAGCTCCGAAACGAGTAACTATGGCTACACCTTC.

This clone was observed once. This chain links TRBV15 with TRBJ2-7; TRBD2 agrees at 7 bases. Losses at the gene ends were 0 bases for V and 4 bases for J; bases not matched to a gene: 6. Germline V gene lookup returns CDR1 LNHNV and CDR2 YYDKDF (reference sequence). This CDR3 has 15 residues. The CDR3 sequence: CATSRDHGGVYEQYF. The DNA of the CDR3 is TGTGCCACCAGCAGAGATCATGGGGGGGTATACGAGCAGTACTTC.

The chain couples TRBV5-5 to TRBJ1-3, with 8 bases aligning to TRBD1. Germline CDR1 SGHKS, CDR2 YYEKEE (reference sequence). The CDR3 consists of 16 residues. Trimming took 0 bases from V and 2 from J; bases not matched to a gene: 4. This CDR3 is CASSLGTQGAGNTIYF. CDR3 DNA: TGTGCCAGCAGCTTGGGGACACAGGGGGCTGGAAACACCATATATTTT.

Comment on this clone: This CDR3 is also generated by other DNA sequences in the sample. The CDR3 nucleotides read TGTGCCAGCAGCCCCGGGGGGGGCTACGAGCAGTACTTC. Translation gives CASSPGGGYEQYF. J is TRBJ2-7 and V is TRBV7-9, with TRBD2 matching 8 bases. The J segment lost 3 bases and the V segment lost 5 bases, leaving 3 bases of the junction unmatched. The CDR3 extends over 13 amino acids. CDR1 SEHNR and CDR2 FQNEAQ come from the germline V gene (reference sequence).

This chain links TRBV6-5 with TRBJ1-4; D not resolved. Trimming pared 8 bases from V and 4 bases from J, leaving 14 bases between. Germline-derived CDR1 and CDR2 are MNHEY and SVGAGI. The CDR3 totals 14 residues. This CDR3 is CASRRTGGNEKLFF. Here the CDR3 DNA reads TGTGCCAGCCGTCGCACGGGAGGTAATGAAAAACTGTTTTTT.

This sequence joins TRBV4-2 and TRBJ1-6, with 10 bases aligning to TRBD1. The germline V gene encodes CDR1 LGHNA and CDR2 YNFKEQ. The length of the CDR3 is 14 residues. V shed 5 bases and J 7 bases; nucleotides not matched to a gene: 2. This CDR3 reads CASSETGGNSPLHF. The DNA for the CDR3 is TGTGCCAGCAGCGAGACAGGGGGCAATTCACCCCTCCACTTT.

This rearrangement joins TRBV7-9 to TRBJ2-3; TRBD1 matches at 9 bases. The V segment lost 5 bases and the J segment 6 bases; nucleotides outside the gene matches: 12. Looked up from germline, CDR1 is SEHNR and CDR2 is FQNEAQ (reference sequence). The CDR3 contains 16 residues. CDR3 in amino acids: CASSPTGTGRADTQYF. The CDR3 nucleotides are TGTGCCAGCAGCCCAACGGGGACAGGGCGAGCGGATACGCAGTATTTT.

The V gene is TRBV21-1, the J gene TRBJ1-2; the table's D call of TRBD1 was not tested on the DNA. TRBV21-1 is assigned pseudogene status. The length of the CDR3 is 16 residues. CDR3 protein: CASSKEGSRQSGGYTF. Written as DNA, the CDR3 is TGTGCCAGCAGCAAAGAAGGCTCAAGACAGTCTGGAGGCTACACCTTC.

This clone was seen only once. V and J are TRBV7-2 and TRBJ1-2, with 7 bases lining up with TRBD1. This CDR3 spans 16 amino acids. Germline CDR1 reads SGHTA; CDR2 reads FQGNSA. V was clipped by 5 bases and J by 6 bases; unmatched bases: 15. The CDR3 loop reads CASSPDQWKGANGYTF. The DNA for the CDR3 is TGTGCCAGCAGCCCCGACCAGTGGAAGGGGGCGAATGGCTACACCTTC.

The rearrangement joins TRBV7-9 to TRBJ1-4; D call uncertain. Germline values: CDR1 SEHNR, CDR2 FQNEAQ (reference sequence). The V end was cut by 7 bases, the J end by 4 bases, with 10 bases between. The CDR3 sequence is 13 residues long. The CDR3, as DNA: TGTGCCAGCACCGACGACTTTAATGAAAAACTGTTTTTT. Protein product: CASTDDFNEKLFF.

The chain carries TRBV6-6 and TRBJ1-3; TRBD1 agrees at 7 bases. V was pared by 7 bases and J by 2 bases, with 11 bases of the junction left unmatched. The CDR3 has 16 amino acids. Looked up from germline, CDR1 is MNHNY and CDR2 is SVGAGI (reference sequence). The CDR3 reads CASTVSLGTAGNTIYF. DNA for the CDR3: TGTGCCAGCACCGTTTCTCTCGGGACAGCTGGAAACACCATATATTTT.

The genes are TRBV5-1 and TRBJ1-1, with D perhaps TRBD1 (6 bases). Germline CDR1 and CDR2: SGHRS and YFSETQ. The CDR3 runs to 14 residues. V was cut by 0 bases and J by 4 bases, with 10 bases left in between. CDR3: CASSLEATGTEAFF. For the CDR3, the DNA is TGCGCCAGCAGCTTGGAGGCGACAGGCACTGAAGCTTTCTTT.

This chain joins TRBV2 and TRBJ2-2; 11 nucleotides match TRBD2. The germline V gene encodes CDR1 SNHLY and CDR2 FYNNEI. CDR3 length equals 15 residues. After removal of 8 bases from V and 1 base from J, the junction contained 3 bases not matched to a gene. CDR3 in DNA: TGTGCCAGCGGAGGACTAGCGGGGAACACCGGGGAGCTGTTTTTT. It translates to CASGGLAGNTGELFF.

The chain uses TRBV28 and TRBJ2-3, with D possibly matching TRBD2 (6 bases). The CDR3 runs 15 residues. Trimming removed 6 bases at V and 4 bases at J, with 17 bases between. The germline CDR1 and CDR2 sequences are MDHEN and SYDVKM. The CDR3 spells CASRRTDPGADTQYF. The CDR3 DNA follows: TGTGCCAGCAGGAGGACGGACCCGGGAGCAGATACGCAGTATTTT.

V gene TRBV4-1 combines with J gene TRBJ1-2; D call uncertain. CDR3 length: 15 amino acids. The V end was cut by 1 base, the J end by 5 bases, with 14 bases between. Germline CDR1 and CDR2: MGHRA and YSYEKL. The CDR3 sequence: CASSQGAQASYGYTF. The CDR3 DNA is TGCGCCAGCAGCCAAGGGGCCCAGGCGTCATATGGCTACACCTTC.

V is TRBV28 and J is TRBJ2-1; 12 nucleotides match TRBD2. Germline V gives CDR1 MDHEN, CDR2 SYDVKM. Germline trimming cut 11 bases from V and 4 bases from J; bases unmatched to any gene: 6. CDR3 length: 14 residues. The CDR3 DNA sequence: TGTGCCCACGGGCTAGCGGGGGGGTACAATGAGCAGTTCTTC. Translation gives CAHGLAGGYNEQFF.

CDR3 residues: CASSQGPGGETQYF. The CDR3 region has the DNA TGTGCCAGCAGCCAAGGCCCGGGGGGGGAGACCCAGTACTTC. This chain links TRBV3-1 (or the pseudogene TRBV3-2) with TRBJ2-5; 8 bases are a match to TRBD2. The germline V gene encodes CDR1 LGHDT and CDR2 YNNKEL (reference sequence). The CDR3 totals 14 residues. V lost 1 base and J lost 5; bases outside the gene matches: 3.